These 3 T cell receptor beta chains were all obtained from the same sample, sequenced in a study of T-cell reconstitution after alpha-beta-depleted transplantation in children. Library preparation (for TCRbeta) was performed with unique molecular identifiers. Each CDR3 protein gets one entry after TCRdb re-called the PCR reads with MiXCR. The data hold 90,000 to 100,000 distinct CDR3 sequences, with less than 25% observed a single time. Sequenced material: PBMCs, taken before TCRalphabeta/CD19-depleted stem cell transplant. The receptors stem from a boy aged 2 to 9 with acute lymphoblastic leukemia, due to receive a stem cell transplant.

V gene TRBV12-3 or TRBV12-4 combines with J gene TRBJ2-2; D perhaps matches TRBD2 (5 bases). The length of the CDR3 is 13 residues. V lost 2 bases and J 8 bases, leaving 9 bases between the germline ends. The CDR3 DNA is TGTGCCAGCAGTTTAAAGGTAGCGGGGGAGCTGTTTTTT. Amino acid sequence: CASSLKVAGELFF.

This clonotype was seen only a few times. The V gene is TRBV12-3 or TRBV12-4, the J gene TRBJ2-1, with D tentatively TRBD2 (5 bases). The CDR3 has 16 amino acids. V was cut by 2 bases and J by 0 bases, with 11 bases left in between. CDR3 DNA sequence: TGTGCCAGCAGTTTATTAAAAGGGAGCTCCTACAATGAGCAGTTCTTC. Translation gives CASSLLKGSSYNEQFF.

This clonotype has just a few counts. The genes are TRBV7-6 and TRBJ2-7; 11 positions agree with TRBD2. J was trimmed by 7 bases and V by 2 bases; bases with no gene match: 4. This CDR3 region has 14 residues. Germline V gene sequence: CDR1 SGHVS, CDR2 FNYEAQ. The CDR3 here is CASSLMGLAEEQYF. The CDR3 nucleotides read TGTGCCAGCAGCTTAATGGGACTAGCGGAGGAGCAGTACTTC.